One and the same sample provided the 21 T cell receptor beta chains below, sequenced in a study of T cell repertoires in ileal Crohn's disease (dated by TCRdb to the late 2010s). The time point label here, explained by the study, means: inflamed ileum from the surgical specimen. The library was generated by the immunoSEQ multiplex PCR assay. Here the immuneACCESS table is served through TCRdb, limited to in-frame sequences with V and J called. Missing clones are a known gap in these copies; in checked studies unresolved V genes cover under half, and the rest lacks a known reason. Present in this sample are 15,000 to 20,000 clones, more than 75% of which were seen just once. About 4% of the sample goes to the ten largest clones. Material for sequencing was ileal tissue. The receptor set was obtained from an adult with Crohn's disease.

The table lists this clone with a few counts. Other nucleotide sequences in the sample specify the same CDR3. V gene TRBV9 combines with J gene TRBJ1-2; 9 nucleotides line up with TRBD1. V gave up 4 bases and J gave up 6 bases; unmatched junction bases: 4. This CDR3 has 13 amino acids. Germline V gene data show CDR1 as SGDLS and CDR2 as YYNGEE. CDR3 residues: CASSPGTGNGYTF. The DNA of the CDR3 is TGTGCCAGCAGCCCGGGGACAGGGAATGGCTACACCTTC. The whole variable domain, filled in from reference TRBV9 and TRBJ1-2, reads DSGVTQTPKHLITATGQRVTLRCSPRSGDLSVYWYQQSLDQGLQFLIQYYNGEERAKGNILERFSAQQFPDLHSELNLSSLELGDSALYFCASSPGTGNGYTFGSGTRLTVV.

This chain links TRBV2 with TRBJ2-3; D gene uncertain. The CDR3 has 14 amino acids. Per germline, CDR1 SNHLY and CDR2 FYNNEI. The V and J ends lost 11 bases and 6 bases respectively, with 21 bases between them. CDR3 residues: CAQQSSPSADTQYF. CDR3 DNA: TGTGCCCAGCAATCTTCCCCTAGTGCGGATACGCAGTATTTT.

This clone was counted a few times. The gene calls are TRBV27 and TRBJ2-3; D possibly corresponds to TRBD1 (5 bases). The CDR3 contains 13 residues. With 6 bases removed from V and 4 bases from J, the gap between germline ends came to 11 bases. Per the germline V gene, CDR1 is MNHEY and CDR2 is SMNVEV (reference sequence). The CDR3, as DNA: TGTGCCAGCAGCTTAGTCAGGGCAGATACGCAGTATTTT. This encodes CASSLVRADTQYF.

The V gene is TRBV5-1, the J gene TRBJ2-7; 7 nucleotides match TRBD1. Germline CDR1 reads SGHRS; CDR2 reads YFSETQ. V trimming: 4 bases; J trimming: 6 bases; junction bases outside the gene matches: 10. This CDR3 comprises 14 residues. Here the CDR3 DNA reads TGCGCCAGCAGCACCTTCTCGACAGGGTCCGAGCAGTACTTC. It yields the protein CASSTFSTGSEQYF.

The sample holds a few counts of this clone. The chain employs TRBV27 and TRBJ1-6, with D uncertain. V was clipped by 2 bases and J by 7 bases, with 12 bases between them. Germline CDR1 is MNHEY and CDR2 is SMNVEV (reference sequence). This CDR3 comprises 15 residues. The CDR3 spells CASSLRSHRNSPLHF. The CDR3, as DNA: TGTGCCAGCAGTTTACGGTCGCACAGAAATTCACCCCTCCACTTT.

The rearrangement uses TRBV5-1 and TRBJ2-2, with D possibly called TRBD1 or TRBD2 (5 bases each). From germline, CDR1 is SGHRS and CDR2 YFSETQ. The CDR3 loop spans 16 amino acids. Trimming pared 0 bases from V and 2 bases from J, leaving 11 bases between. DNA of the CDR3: TGCGCCAGCAGCTTGGCGGGGCAGATCAACACCGGGGAGCTGTTTTTT. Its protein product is CASSLAGQINTGELFF.

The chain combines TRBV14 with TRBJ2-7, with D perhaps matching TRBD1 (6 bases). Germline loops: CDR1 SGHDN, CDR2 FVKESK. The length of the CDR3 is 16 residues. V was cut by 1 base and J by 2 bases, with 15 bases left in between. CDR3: CASSQGPQQGTYEQYF. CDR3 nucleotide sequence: TGTGCCAGCAGCCAAGGGCCACAACAGGGTACCTACGAGCAGTACTTC.

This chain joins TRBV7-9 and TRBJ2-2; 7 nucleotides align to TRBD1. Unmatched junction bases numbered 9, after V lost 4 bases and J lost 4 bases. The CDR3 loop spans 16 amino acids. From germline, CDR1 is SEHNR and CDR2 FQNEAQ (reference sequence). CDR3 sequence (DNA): TGTGCCAGCAGCTCTCTCGACAGGGTAGGCACCGGGGAGCTGTTTTTT. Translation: CASSSLDRVGTGELFF.

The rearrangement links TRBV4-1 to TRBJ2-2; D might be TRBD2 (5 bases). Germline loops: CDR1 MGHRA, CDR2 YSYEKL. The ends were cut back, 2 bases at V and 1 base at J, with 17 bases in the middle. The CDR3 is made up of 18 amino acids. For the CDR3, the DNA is TGCGCCAGCAGCCAACCCCGCAGCGGACTCCTGAACACCGGGGAGCTGTTTTTT. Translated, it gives CASSQPRSGLLNTGELFF.

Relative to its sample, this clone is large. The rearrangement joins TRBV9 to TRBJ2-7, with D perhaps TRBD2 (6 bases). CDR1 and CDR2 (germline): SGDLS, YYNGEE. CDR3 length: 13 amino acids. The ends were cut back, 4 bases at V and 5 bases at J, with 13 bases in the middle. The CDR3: CASSPTRRDEQYF. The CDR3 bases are TGTGCCAGCAGCCCTACTAGGAGGGACGAGCAGTACTTC.

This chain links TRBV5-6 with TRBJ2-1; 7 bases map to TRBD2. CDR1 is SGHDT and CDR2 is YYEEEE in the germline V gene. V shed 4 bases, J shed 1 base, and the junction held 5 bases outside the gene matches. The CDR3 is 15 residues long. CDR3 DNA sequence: TGTGCCAGCAGCCCAGGGAGGGGATCCTACAATGAGCAGTTCTTC. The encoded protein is CASSPGRGSYNEQFF.

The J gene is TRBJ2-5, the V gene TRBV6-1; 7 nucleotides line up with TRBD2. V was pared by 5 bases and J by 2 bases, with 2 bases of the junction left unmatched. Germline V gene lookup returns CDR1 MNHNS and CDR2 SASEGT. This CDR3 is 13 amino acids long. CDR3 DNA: TGTGCCAGCAGTCTAGCGGTTCAAGAGACCCAGTACTTC. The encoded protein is CASSLAVQETQYF.

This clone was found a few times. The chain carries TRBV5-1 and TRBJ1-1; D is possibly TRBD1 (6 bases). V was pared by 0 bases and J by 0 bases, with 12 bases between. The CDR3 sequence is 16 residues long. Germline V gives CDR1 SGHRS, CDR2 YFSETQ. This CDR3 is CASSLALTGLNTEAFF. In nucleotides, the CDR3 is TGCGCCAGCAGCTTGGCGTTGACAGGCCTGAACACTGAAGCTTTCTTT. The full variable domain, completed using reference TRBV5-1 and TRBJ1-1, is KAGVTQTPRYLIKTRGQQVTLSCSPISGHRSVSWYQQTPGQGLQFLFEYFSETQRNKGNFPGRFSGRQFSNSRSEMNVSTLELGDSALYLCASSLALTGLNTEAFFGQGTRLTVV.

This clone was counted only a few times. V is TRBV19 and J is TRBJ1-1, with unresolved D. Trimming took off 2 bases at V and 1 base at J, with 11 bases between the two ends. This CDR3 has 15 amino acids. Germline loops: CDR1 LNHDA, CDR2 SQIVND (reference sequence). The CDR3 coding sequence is TGTGCCAGTAGTATATCCCACGCTGGGAACACTGAAGCTTTCTTT. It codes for CASSISHAGNTEAFF.

In nucleotides, the CDR3 is TGTGCCAGCAGTTCCCCGGGACAGGGGGCCCACGAGCAGTACTTC. It specifies CASSSPGQGAHEQYF. The J gene is TRBJ2-7, the V gene TRBV6-6; 12 nucleotides agree with TRBD1. This CDR3 contains 15 residues. J lost 5 bases, V lost 4 bases, and 6 bases had no gene match. Germline V lookup: CDR1 MNHNY, CDR2 SVGAGI (reference sequence).

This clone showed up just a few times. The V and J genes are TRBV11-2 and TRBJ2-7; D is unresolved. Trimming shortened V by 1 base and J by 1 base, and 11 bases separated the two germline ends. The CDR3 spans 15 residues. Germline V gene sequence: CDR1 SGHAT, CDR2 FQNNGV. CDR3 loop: CASSLGGFLSYEQYF. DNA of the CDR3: TGTGCCAGCAGCTTAGGGGGTTTCCTTTCCTACGAGCAGTACTTC. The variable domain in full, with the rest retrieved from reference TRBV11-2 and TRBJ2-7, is EAGVAQSPRYKIIEKRQSVAFWCNPISGHATLYWYQQILGQGPKLLIQFQNNGVVDDSQLPKDRFSAERLKGVDSTLKIQPAKLEDSAVYLCASSLGGFLSYEQYFGPGTRLTVT.

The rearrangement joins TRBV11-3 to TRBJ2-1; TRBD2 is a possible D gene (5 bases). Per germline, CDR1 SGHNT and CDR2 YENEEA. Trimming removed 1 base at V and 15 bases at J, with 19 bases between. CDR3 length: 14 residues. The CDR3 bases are TGTGCCAGCAGCTTAGGAGGTGTGAGGGATGTTCTGTTCTTC. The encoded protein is CASSLGGVRDVLFF.

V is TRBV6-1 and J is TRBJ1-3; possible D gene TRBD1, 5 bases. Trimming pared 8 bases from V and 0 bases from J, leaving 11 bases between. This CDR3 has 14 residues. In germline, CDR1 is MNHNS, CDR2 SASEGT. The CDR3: CASLPGHSGNTIYF. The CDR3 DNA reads TGTGCCAGCCTCCCGGGGCACTCTGGAAACACCATATATTTT.

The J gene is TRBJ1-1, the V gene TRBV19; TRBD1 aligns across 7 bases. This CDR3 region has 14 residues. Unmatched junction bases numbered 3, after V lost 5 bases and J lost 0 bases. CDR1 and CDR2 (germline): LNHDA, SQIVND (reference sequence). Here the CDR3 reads CASSPRGLNTEAFF. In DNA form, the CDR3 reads TGTGCCAGTAGTCCAAGGGGGCTGAACACTGAAGCTTTCTTT.

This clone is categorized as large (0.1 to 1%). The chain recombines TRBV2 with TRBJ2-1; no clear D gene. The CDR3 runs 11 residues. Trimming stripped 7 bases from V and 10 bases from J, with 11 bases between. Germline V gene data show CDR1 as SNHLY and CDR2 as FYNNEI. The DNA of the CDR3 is TGTGCCAGCAAGTTAGCACCCGAGCAGTTCTTC. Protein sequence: CASKLAPEQFF.

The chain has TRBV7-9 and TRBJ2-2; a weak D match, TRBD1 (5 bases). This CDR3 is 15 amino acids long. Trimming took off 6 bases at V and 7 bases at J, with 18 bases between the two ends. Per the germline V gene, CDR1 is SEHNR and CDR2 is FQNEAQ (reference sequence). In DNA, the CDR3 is TGTGCCAGCAGTTCAGACAGTCTTTCATTCGGGGAGCTGTTTTTT. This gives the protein CASSSDSLSFGELFF. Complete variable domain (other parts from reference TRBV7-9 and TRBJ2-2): DTGVSQNPRHKITKRGQNVTFRCDPISEHNRLYWYRQTLGQGPEFLTYFQNEAQLEKSRLLSDRFSAERPKGSFSTLEIQRTEQGDSAMYLCASSSDSLSFGELFFGEGSRLTVL.